These T cell receptor beta chains were read from a single sample in a study of cytomegalovirus exposure and HLA in healthy donors. Sequencing used immunoSEQ multiplex PCR; TCRdb keeps in-frame clones, though not all of them. The profile shows 200,000 to 250,000 clones, roughly 82% of them singletons. The sample consisted of PBMCs. These receptors all stem from a woman in her thirties or forties in good health and CMV-seropositive. Both conserved end residues are part of each CDR3. Fields, in order: CDR3 length, V gene, J gene, CDR3 protein.

14	TRBV6-4	TRBJ2-3	CASRQSFRTDTQYF
15	TRBV7-2	TRBJ1-2	CASTLGGTGGQGYTF
16	TRBV4-2	TRBJ1-5	CASSQVGQGENQPQHF
14	TRBV5-1	TRBJ1-2	CASSLTGEVYGYTF
15	TRBV7-8	TRBJ2-1	CASSGGWGGGNEQFF
14	TRBV7-9	TRBJ1-5	CSSSQDRAPQPQHF
17	TRBV7-9	TRBJ2-1	CASSLLGGGRVYNEQFF
12	TRBV6-1	TRBJ1-2	CASSEVDYGYTF
17	TRBV13	TRBJ2-1	CASSLVGASGMINEQFF
14	TRBV10-3	TRBJ1-5	CAISVGSPGQPQHF
13	TRBV30	TRBJ2-7	CAWSDGTAHEQYF
12	TRBV29-1	TRBJ1-2	CSVVAGGYGYTF
13	TRBV6-1	TRBJ1-2	CASREGEIYGYTF
14	TRBV28	TRBJ1-6	CASNQGGSDSPLHF
14	TRBV6-5	TRBJ2-7	CASSYAGTPYEQYF
16	TRBV6-5	TRBJ2-7	CASSYSLAGGSYEQYF
15	TRBV18	TRBJ1-5	CASSPRDREVQPQHF
15	TRBV23-1	TRBJ1-5	CASSQSAGECQPQHF
16	TRBV5-8	TRBJ2-3	CASSLGLAGGTDTQYF
15	TRBV2	TRBJ2-1	CASSEESQSYNEQFF
13	TRBV9	TRBJ1-1	CASSNGQASEAFF
11	TRBV11-3	TRBJ2-7	CASRATGEQYF
16	TRBV2	TRBJ1-3	CASSSQGAKAGNTIYF
14	TRBV7-2	TRBJ2-7	CASSPSGTGDEQYF
17	TRBV4-1	TRBJ2-1	CASSQGWLREMGNEQFF